The TCR beta chain under discussion was sequenced for a study of cytomegalovirus exposure and HLA in healthy donors. V shed 4 bases and J shed 4 bases, with 8 bases lying between them. This CDR3 is built from 12 residues. Looked up from germline, CDR1 is SGHRS and CDR2 is YFSETQ. Study results and caveats: In a later analysis, at a false discovery rate of 0.05, roughly 16,000 TCR beta sequences matched HLA alleles. For most subjects, TCR beta sequences were reported to predict HLA-A and HLA-B alleles with accuracy. Confirmation in vitro established that three CMV-associated chains were specific for CMV antigens. Later on, analysis showed that most CMV-associated TCR beta chains appeared to be HLA-restricted.

Of note for this clone: The antigen is not known.

The PCR contained 60 Vbeta and 13 Jbeta primers. Sequenced by immunoSEQ multiplex PCR; TCRdb stores in-frame clones only, minus some. The table has roughly 120,000 clones, 79% seen once. This chain joins TRBV5-1 and TRBJ2-5; D is unresolved. The sequenced sample was PBMCs. This TCR was recovered from a man aged 25-45 years in good health and CMV-seropositive. In nucleotides, the CDR3 is TGCGCCAGCAGCGCCTACAGAGAGACCCAGTACTTC. The encoded protein is CASSAYRETQYF.